This record looks at one T cell receptor beta chain sequence and its context. Its antigen is unidentified. The data were taken from a study of cytomegalovirus exposure and HLA in healthy donors. Across the study: Most genotyped donors, roughly 80% of more than 300, had Caucasian-associated genetic ancestry.

In the PCR, 60 Vbeta and 13 Jbeta primers were used. Assay: immunoSEQ multiplex PCR; the TCRdb copy retains only in-frame clones and omits some. The sample lists around 140,000 clones; 60% to 75% were seen once. The CDR3 consists of 16 residues. The germline CDR1 and CDR2 sequences are SGHDT and YYEEEE. V was clipped by 4 bases and J by 3 bases; unmatched bases: 7. Study findings and constraints: It was about 150 TCR beta chains that were listed as cytomegalovirus-associated.

The clonotype was recovered from a man aged 25 to 40 in good health and CMV-seronegative. The sample consisted of PBMCs. V is TRBV5-6 and J is TRBJ2-3; 11 nucleotides match TRBD2. The CDR3 DNA sequence: TGTGCCAGCAGCCTCGAACTAGCGGGAGTGACAGATACGCAGTATTTT. It is translated as CASSLELAGVTDTQYF.